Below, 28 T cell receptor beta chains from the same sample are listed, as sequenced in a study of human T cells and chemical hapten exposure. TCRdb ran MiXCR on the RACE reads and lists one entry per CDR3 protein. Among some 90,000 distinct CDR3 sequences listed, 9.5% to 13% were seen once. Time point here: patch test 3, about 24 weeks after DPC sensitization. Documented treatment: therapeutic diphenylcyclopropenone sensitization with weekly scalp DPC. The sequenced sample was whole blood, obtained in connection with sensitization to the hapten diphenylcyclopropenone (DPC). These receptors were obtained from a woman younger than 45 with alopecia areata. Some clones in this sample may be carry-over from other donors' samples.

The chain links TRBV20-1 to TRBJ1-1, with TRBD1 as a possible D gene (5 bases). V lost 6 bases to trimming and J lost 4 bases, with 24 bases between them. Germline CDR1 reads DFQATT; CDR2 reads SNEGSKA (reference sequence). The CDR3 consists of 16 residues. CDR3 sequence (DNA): TGCAGTGCGGGGGAAGGGATTTCTCGTGGTTTCACTGAAGCTTTCTTT. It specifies CSAGEGISRGFTEAFF.

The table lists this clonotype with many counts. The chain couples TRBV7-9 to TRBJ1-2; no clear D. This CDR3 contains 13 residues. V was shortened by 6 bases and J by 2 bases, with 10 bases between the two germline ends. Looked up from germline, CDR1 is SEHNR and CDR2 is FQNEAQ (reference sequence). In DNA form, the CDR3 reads TGTGCCAGCAGTATGAACGGGAACTATGGCTACACCTTC. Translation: CASSMNGNYGYTF. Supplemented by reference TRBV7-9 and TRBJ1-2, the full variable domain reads DTGVSQNPRHKITKRGQNVTFRCDPISEHNRLYWYRQTLGQGPEFLTYFQNEAQLEKSRLLSDRFSAERPKGSFSTLEIQRTEQGDSAMYLCASSMNGNYGYTFGSGTRLTVV.

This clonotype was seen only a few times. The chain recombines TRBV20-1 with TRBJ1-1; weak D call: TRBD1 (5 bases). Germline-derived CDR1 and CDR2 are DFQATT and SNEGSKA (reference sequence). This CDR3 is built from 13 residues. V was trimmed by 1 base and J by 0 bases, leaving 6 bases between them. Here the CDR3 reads CSARAGLNTEAFF. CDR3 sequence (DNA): TGCAGTGCTAGAGCGGGACTGAACACTGAAGCTTTCTTT.

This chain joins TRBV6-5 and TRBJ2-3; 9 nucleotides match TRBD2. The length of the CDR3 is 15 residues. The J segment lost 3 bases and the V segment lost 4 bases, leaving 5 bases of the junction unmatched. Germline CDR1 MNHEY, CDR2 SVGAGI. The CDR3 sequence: CASSFSGGWTDTQYF. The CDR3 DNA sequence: TGTGCCAGCAGTTTTAGCGGGGGTTGGACAGATACGCAGTATTTT.

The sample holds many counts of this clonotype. Here the CDR3 DNA reads TGTGCCAGCAGTTTACTGGGGACAGGGAACTATGGCTACACCTTC. Encoded protein: CASSLLGTGNYGYTF. This sequence joins TRBV6-5 and TRBJ1-2, with TRBD1 matching 9 bases. The J segment lost 2 bases and the V segment lost 4 bases, leaving 5 bases of the junction unmatched. This CDR3 is 15 amino acids long. Germline V gene lookup returns CDR1 MNHEY and CDR2 SVGAGI.

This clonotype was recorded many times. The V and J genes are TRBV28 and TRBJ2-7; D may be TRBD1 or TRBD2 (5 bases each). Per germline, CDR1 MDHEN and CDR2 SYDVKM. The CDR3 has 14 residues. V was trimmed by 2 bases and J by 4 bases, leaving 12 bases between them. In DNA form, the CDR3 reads TGTGCCAGCAGTTTAACGGGACCGAGATACGAGCAGTACTTC. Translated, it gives CASSLTGPRYEQYF.

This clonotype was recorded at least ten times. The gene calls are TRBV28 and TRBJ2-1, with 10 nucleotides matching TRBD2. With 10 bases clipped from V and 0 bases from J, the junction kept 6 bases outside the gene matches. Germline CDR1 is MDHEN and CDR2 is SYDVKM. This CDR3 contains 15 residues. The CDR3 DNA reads TGTGCCACCGGACTAGCGGCGAACTCCTACAATGAGCAGTTCTTC. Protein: CATGLAANSYNEQFF.

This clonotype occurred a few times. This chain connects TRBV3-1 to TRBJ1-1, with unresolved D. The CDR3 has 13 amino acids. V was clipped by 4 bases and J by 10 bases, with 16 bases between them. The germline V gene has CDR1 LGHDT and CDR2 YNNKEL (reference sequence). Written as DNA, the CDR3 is TGTGCCAGCAGCCCTTTTGGCCGTTATGGAGCTTTCTTT. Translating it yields CASSPFGRYGAFF.

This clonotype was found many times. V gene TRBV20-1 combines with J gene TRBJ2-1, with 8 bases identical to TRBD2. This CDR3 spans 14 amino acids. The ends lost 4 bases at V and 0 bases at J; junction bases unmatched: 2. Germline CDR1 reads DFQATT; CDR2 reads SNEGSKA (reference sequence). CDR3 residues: CSATSGSSYNEQFF. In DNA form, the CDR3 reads TGCAGTGCTACCAGCGGGAGCTCCTACAATGAGCAGTTCTTC.

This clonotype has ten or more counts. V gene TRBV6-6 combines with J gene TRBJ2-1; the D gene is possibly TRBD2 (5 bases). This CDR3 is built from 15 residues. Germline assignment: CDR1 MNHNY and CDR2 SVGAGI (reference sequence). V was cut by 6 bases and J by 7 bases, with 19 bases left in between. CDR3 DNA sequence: TGTGCCAGCAGCCTCATTTCCGGGGTGAGGAATGAGCAGTTCTTC. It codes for CASSLISGVRNEQFF.

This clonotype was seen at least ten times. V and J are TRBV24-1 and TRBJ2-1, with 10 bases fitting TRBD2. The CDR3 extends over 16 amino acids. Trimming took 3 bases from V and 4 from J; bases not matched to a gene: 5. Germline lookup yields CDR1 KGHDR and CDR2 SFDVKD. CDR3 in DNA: TGTGCCACCAGTGATGTTAGCGGGAGGAGTTACAATGAGCAGTTCTTC. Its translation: CATSDVSGRSYNEQFF.

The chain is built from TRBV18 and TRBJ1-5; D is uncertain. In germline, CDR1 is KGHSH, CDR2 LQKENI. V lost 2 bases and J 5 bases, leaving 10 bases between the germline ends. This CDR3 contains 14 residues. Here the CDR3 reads CASSPMGFDQPQHF. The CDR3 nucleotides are TGTGCCAGCTCACCAATGGGTTTCGATCAGCCCCAGCATTTT.

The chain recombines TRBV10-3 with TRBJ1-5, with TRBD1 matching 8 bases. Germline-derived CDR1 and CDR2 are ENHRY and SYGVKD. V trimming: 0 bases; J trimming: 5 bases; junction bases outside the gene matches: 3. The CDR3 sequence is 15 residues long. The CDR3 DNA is TGTGCCATCAGTGAGTCTCCGACAGGGGATCAGCCCCAGCATTTT. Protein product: CAISESPTGDQPQHF.

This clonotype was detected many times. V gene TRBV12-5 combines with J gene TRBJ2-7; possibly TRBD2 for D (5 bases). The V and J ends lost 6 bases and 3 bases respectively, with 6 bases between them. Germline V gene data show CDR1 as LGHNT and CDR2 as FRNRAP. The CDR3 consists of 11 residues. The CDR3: CASGTNYEQYF. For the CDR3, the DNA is TGTGCTAGTGGGACTAACTACGAGCAGTACTTC.

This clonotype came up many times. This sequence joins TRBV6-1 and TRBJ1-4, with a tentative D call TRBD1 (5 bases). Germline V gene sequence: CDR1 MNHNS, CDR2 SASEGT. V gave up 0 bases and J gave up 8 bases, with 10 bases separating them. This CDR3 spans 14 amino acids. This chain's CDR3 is CASSEAQRGEKLFF. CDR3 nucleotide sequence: TGTGCCAGCAGTGAAGCGCAAAGGGGAGAAAAACTGTTTTTT.

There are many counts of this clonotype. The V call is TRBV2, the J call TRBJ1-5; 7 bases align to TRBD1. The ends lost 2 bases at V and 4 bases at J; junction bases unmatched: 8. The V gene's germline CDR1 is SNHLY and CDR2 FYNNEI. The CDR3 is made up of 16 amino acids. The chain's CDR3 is CASSESRDSRNQPQHF. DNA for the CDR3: TGTGCCAGCAGTGAATCCCGGGACAGCCGAAATCAGCCCCAGCATTTT.

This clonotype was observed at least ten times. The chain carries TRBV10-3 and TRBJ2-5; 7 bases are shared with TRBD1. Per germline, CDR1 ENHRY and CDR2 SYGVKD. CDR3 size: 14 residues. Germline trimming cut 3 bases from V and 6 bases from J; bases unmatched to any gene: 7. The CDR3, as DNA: TGTGCCATCAGTGACCCCTCAGGGGGAAAGACCCAGTACTTC. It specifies CAISDPSGGKTQYF.

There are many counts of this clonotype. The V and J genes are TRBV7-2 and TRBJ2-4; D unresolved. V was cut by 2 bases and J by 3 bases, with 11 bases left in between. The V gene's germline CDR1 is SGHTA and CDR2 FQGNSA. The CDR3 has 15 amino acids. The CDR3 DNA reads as TGTGCCAGCAGCTTAAGTAGTTCTGGCAAAAACATTCAGTACTTC. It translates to CASSLSSSGKNIQYF.

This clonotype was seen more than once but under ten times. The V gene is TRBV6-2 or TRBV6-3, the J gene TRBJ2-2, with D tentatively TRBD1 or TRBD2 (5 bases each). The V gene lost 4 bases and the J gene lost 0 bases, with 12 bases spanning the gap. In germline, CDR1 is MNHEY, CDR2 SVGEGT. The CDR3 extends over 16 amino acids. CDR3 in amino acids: CASSSPLGANTGELFF. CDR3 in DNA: TGTGCCAGCAGTTCCCCTTTGGGGGCGAACACCGGGGAGCTGTTTTTT.

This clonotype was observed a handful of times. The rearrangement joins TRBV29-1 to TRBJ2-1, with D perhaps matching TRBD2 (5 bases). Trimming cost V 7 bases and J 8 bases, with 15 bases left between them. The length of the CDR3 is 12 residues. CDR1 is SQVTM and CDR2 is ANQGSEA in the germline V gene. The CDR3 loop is CSAERVGDEQFF. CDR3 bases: TGCAGCGCAGAGAGGGTGGGCGATGAGCAGTTCTTC.

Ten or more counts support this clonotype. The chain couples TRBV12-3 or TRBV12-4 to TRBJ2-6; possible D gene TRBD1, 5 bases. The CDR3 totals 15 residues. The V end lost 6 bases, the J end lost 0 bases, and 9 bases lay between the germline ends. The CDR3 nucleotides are TGTGCCAGCAGCCTACAGGCCTCTGGGGCCAACGTCCTGACTTTC. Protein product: CASSLQASGANVLTF.

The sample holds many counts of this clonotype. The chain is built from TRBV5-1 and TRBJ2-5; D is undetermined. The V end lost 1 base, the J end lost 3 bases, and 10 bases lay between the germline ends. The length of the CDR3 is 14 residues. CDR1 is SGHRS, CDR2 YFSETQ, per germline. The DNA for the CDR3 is TGCGCCAGCAGCTTGACTGTCCTGAAAGAGACCCAGTACTTC. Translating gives CASSLTVLKETQYF.

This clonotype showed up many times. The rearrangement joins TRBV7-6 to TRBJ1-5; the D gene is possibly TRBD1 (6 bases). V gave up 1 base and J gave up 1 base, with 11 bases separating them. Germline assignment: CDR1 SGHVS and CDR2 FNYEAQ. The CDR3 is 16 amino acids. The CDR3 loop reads CASSLEGGLSNQPQHF. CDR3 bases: TGTGCCAGCAGCTTAGAAGGGGGGTTGAGCAATCAGCCCCAGCATTTT.

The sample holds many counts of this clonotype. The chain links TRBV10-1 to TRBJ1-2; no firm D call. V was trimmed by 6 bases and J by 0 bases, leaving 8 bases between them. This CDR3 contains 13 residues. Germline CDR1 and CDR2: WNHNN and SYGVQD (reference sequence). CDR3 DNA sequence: TGCGCCAGCAGCCATGCCCCTAACTATGGCTACACCTTC. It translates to CASSHAPNYGYTF.

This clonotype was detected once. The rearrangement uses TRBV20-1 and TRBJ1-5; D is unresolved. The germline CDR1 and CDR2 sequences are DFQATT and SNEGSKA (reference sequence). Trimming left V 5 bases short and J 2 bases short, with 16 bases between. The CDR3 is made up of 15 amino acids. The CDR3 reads CSAPLAGTGNQPQHF. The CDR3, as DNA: TGCAGTGCTCCCCTGGCGGGAACGGGCAATCAGCCCCAGCATTTT.

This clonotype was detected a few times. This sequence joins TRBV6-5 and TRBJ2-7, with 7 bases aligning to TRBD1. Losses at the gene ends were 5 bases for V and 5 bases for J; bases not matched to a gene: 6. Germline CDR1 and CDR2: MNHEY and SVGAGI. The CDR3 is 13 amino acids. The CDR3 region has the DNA TGTGCCAGCAGTACAGGGGCGAAAAACGAGCAGTACTTC. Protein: CASSTGAKNEQYF.

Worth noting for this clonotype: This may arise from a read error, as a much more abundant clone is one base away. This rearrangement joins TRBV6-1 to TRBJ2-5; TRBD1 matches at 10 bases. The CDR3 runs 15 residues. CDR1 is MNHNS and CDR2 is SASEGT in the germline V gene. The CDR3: CTSSEWGTGEETQYF. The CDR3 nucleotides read TGTACCAGCAGTGAATGGGGGACAGGGGAAGAGACCCAGTACTTC.

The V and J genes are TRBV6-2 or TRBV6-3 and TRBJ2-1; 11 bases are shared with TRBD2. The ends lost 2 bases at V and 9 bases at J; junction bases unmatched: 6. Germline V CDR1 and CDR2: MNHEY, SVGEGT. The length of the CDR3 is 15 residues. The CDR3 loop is CASSYGASGRSEQFF. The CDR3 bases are TGTGCCAGCAGTTACGGGGCTAGCGGGAGGAGTGAGCAGTTCTTC.